This T cell receptor (beta chain) was retrieved from a study of T cells after yellow fever vaccination. This CDR3 contains 14 residues. The V gene's germline CDR1 is SGHRS and CDR2 YFSETQ. V shed 0 bases and J shed 0 bases, with 6 bases lying between them. This clonotype was detected ten times or more. TCRdb reprocessed the 5' RACE reads with MiXCR, giving one entry per CDR3 protein. The data show 30,000 or so distinct CDR3 sequences, with 6% to 8.5% seen just once and less than 25% held by the top ten. The sample was PBMCs, either bulk or a sorted T-cell subset (CD4+, CD8+, memory, or dextramer-sorted; not recorded which), taken on the day of the first yellow fever vaccination. The chain is built from TRBV5-1 and TRBJ2-5, with D uncertain. This sequence originates from a man between 18 and 29 years old who received the YFV17D yellow fever vaccine. CDR3 sequence (DNA): TGCGCCAGCAGCTTGGGCGGACACCAAGAGACCCAGTACTTC. Translation gives CASSLGGHQETQYF.